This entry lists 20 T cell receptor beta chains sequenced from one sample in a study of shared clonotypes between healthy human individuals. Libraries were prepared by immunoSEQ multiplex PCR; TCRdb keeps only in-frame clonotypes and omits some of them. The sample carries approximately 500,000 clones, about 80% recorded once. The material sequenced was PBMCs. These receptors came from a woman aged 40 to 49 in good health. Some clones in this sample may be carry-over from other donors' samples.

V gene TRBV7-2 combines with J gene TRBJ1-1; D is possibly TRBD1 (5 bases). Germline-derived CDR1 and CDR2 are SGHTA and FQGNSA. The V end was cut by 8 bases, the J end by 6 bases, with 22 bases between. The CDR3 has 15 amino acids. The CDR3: CASALSRGVWAEAFF. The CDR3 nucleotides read TGTGCCAGCGCCTTAAGCCGAGGGGTTTGGGCTGAAGCTTTCTTT.

This CDR3 reads CASSLRVGNEKLFF. The CDR3 nucleotides read TGTGCCAGCAGCTTACGCGTGGGAAATGAAAAACTGTTTTTT. This chain links TRBV7-2 with TRBJ1-4; D gene ambiguous. The CDR3 loop spans 14 amino acids. V lost 2 bases and J 5 bases, leaving 9 bases between the germline ends. Per germline, CDR1 SGHTA and CDR2 FQGNSA.

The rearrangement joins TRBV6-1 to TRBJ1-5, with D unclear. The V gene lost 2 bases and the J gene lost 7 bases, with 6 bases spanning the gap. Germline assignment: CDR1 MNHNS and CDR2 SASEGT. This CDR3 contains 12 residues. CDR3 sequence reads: CASSEPAQPQHF. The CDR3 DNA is TGTGCCAGCAGTGAACCAGCCCAGCCCCAGCATTTT.

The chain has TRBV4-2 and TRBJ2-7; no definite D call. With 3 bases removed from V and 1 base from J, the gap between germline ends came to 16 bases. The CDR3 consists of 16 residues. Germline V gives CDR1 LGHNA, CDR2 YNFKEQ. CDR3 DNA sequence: TGTGCCAGCAGCCATTCAAGCGAGCTTAGGTCCTACGAGCAGTACTTC. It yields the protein CASSHSSELRSYEQYF.

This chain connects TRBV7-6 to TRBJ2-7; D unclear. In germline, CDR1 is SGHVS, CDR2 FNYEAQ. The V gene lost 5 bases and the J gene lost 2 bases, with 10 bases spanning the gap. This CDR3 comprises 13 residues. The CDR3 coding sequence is TGTGCCAGCAGCCCCTTAGTTACCTACGAGCAGTACTTC. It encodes CASSPLVTYEQYF. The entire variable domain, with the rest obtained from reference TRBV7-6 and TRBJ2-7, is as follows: GAGVSQSPRYKVTKRGQDVALRCDPISGHVSLYWYRQALGQGPEFLTYFNYEAQQDKSGLPNDRFSAERPEGSISTLTIQRTEQRDSAMYRCASSPLVTYEQYFGPGTRLTVT.

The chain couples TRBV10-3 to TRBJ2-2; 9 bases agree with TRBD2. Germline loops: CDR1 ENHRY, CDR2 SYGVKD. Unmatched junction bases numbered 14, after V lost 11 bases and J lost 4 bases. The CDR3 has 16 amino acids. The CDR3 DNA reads TGTGCCTATAGCGGGAGAGCGGGTTCGGGCACCGGGGAGCTGTTTTTT. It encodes CAYSGRAGSGTGELFF.

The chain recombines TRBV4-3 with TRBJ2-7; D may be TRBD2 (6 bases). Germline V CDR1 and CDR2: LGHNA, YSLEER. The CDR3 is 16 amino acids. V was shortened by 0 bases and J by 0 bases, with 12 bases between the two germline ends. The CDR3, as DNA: TGCGCCAGCAGCCAAGATGTTGGGGGGAGCTCCTACGAGCAGTACTTC. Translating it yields CASSQDVGGSSYEQYF.

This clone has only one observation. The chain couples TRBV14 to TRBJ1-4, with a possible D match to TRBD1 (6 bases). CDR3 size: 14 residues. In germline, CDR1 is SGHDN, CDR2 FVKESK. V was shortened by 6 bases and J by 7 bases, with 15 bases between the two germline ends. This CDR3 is CASSHREWSEKLFF. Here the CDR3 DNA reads TGTGCCAGCAGTCACAGGGAATGGTCTGAAAAACTGTTTTTT.

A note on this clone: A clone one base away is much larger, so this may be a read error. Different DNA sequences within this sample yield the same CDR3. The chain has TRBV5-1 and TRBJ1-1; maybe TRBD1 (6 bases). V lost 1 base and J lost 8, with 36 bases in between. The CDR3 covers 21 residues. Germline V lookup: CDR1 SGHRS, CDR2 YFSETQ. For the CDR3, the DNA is TGCGCCAGCAGCTTGATTCCAACTAACCAAAAGAGTACGGGACAAGTCACCGAAGCTTTCTTT. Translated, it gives CASSLIPTNQKSTGQVTEAFF.

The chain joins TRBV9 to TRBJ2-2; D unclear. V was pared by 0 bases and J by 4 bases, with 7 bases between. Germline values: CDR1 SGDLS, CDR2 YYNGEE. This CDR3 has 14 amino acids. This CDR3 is CASSVGAVTGELFF. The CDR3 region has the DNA TGTGCCAGCAGCGTAGGGGCGGTCACCGGGGAGCTGTTTTTT.

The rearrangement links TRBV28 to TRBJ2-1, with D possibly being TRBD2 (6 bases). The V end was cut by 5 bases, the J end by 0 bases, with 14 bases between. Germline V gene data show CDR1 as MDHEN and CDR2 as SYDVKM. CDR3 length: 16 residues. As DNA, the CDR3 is TGTGCCAGCAGTCTCGGGGACTTTAGCTCCTACAATGAGCAGTTCTTC. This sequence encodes CASSLGDFSSYNEQFF. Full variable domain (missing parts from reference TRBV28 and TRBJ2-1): DVKVTQSSRYLVKRTGEKVFLECVQDMDHENMFWYRQDPGLGLRLIYFSYDVKMKEKGDIPEGYSVSREKKERFSLILESASTNQTSMYLCASSLGDFSSYNEQFFGPGTRLTVL.

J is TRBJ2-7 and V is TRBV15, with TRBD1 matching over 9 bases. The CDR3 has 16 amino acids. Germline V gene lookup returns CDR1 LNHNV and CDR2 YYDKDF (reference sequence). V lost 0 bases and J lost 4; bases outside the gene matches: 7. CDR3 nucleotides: TGTGCCACCAGCAGAGATTTTGCTGGGACAGGGTACGAGCAGTACTTC. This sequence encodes CATSRDFAGTGYEQYF.

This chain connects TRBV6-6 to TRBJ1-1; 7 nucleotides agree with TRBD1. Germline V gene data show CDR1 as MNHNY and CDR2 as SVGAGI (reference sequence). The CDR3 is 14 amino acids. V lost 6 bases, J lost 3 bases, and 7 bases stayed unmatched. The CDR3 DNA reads TGTGCCAGCAGCTCTACAGGGGAAGACACTGAAGCTTTCTTT. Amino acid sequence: CASSSTGEDTEAFF.

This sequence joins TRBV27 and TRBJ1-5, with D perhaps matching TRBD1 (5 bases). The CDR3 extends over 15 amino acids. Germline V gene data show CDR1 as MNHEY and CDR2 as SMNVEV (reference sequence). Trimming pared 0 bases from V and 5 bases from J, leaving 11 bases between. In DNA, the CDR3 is TGTGCCAGCAGTTTATCCCCGTTAGGGGATCAGCCCCAGCATTTT. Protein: CASSLSPLGDQPQHF.

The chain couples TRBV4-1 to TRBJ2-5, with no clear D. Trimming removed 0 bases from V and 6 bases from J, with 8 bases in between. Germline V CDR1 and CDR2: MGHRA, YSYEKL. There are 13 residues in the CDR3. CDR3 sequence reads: CASSQDELQTQYF. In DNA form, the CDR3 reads TGCGCCAGCAGCCAAGATGAGCTCCAGACCCAGTACTTC.

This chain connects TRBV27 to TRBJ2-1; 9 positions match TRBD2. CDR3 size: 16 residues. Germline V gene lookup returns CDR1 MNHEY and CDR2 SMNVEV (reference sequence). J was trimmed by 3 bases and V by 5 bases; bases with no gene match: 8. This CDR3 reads CASSRLAGEVYNEQFF. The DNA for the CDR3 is TGTGCCAGCAGTAGATTAGCGGGAGAGGTCTACAATGAGCAGTTCTTC.

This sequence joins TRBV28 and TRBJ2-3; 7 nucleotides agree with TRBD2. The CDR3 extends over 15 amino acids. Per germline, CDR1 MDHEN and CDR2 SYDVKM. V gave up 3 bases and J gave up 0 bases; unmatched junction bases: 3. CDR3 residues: CASSLGGRSTDTQYF. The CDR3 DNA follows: TGTGCCAGCAGTTTGGGAGGGAGAAGCACAGATACGCAGTATTTT.

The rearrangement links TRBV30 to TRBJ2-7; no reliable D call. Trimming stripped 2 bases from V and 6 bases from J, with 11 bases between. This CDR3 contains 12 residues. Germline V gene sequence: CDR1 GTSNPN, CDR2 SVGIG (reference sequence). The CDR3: CAWSRSPGEQYF. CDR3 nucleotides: TGTGCCTGGAGTCGGTCGCCCGGCGAGCAGTACTTC.

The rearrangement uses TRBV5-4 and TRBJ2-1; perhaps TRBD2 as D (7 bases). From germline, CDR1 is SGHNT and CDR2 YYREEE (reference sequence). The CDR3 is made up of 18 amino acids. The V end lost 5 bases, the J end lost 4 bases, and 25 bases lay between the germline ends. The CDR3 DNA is TGTGCCAGCAGTAGGGGGGGGCCCTCTAGCGGTTATTACAATGAGCAGTTCTTC. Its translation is CASSRGGPSSGYYNEQFF.

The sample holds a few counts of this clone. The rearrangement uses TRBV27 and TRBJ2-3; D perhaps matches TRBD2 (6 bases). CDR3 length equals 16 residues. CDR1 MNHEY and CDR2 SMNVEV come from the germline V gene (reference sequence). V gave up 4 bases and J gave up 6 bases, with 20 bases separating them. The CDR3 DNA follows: TGTGCCAGCAGTTGCCCCCAGGCGGGATCGACGGATACGCAGTATTTT. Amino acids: CASSCPQAGSTDTQYF.